This T cell receptor (beta chain) is drawn from a study of blood T cell repertoires in COVID-19. Overall study context: Material from acute and convalescent COVID-19 was sourced from the United States, Italy and Spain.

This CDR3 spans 14 amino acids. V lost 1 base, J lost 11 bases, and 17 bases lay in between. Germline V gene data show CDR1 as MGHRA and CDR2 as YSYEKL. Methods used by the authors: Nucleated cell number was recorded as an estimate derived from reference gene primer amplification. TCRdb's copy holds only in-frame clones and misses some; the assay was immunoSEQ multiplex PCR. V, J and clone size derive from that table, while D and trimming were established from the DNA sequence. The sample lists under 200,000 clones; 70% to 90% were seen once. This chain joins TRBV4-1 and TRBJ1-2, with D maybe TRBD1 (5 bases). The sequencing input was peripheral blood. This sequence was found in a man aged 55 to 70 with active or convalescent COVID-19. Here the CDR3 reads CASSQVLVGHRYTF. The CDR3 DNA sequence: TGCGCCAGCAGCCAAGTGTTGGTTGGACATCGGTACACCTTC.